This is a list of T cell receptor beta chains from one sample in a study of blood T cell repertoires in COVID-19. Clones were read by immunoSEQ multiplex PCR, and TCRdb kept only the in-frame ones, dropping some. The table lists tens of thousands of clones, over 90% of them singletons. Sequences were obtained from peripheral blood. Receptor source: a woman at least 80 years old with acute or convalescent COVID-19. Both conserved end residues are part of each CDR3. A D gene is named only where the DNA matches it firmly. Clone size is given for some rows only: seen once, a few or many times, or a class if the clone is expanded.

DNA: TGTGCCTGGAGTATAGGGGTTGCATATGGCTACACCTTC; CDR3: CAWSIGVAYGYTF; J: TRBJ1-2; V: TRBV30; size: -; D: -
DNA: TGTGCCAGCAGTTTGACAGGGCTGAACACTGAAGCTTTCTTT; CDR3: CASSLTGLNTEAFF; J: TRBJ1-1; V: TRBV6-5; size: -; D: TRBD1
DNA: TGTGCCAGCAGCCAATCAGGGTCTGGAAACACCATATATTTT; CDR3: CASSQSGSGNTIYF; J: TRBJ1-3; V: TRBV3-1/TRBV3-2; size: -; D: -
DNA: TGCAGCGTCCGCGATTTGGTGGGCCCTGAAGCTTTCTTT; CDR3: CSVRDLVGPEAFF; J: TRBJ1-1; V: TRBV29-1; size: -; D: -
DNA: TGCGCCAGCAGCTTGCAGCAAGGGCTAGCGGGAGTAGGTGAGCAGTTCTTC; CDR3: CASSLQQGLAGVGEQFF; J: TRBJ2-1; V: TRBV5-1; size: -; D: TRBD2
DNA: TGTGCCAGCAGCTTAGTACTAGCGGGAGCTAACGAGCAGTACTTC; CDR3: CASSLVLAGANEQYF; J: TRBJ2-7; V: TRBV7-9; size: -; D: TRBD2
DNA: TGTGCCAGCAGTTACTCCGGGAGCAGCGGAAACAATGAGCAGTTCTTC; CDR3: CASSYSGSSGNNEQFF; J: TRBJ2-1; V: TRBV6-5; size: -; D: -
DNA: TGTGCCAGCAGCCAAGGTTCTGGCCCTGAAGAGCCCCAGCATTTT; CDR3: CASSQGSGPEEPQHF; J: TRBJ1-5; V: TRBV3-1/TRBV3-2; size: -; D: -
DNA: TGTGCCAGCAGCCAAGAGACGGGGAGGGGAGCTTTCTTT; CDR3: CASSQETGRGAFF; J: TRBJ1-1; V: TRBV3-1/TRBV3-2; size: -; D: -
DNA: TGTGCCAGCTCACCACCGGGGACTAGCGGGAGTGAGACCCAGTACTTC; CDR3: CASSPPGTSGSETQYF; J: TRBJ2-5; V: TRBV18; size: -; D: TRBD2
DNA: TGTGCCAGTAGACCCGACAGGGCTAACTATGGCTACACCTTC; CDR3: CASRPDRANYGYTF; J: TRBJ1-2; V: TRBV19; size: -; D: TRBD1
DNA: TGTGCCAGCAGTTCTGGACGGGGGGGGACTGAAGCTTTCTTT; CDR3: CASSSGRGGTEAFF; J: TRBJ1-1; V: TRBV6-5; size: -; D: -
DNA: TGTGCCAGCAGTCAGCAAGTGGAGATCTACAATGAGCAGTTCTTC; CDR3: CASSQQVEIYNEQFF; J: TRBJ2-1; V: TRBV28; size: -; D: -
DNA: TGTGCCACCAGTGATCCTAAAATCGATGAGCAGTTCTTC; CDR3: CATSDPKIDEQFF; J: TRBJ2-1; V: TRBV24-1; size: -; D: -
DNA: TGTGCCAGTAGTGTCTATTCCACAGGGGCGGCTGAAGCTTTCTTT; CDR3: CASSVYSTGAAEAFF; J: TRBJ1-1; V: TRBV19; size: -; D: TRBD1
DNA: TGCGCCAGCAGCCAAGCCGTATGGGCCCGAGAGACCCAGTACTTC; CDR3: CASSQAVWARETQYF; J: TRBJ2-5; V: TRBV4-1; size: -; D: -
DNA: TGTGCCAGCACCGCCCCGGGACAGATAAACAATGAGCAGTTCTTC; CDR3: CASTAPGQINNEQFF; J: TRBJ2-1; V: TRBV7-9; size: -; D: TRBD1
DNA: TGTGCCACCAGCAGAGGCGAGCTGAACACTGAAGCTTTCTTT; CDR3: CATSRGELNTEAFF; J: TRBJ1-1; V: TRBV15; size: -; D: -
DNA: TGTGCCAGCAGGCCGGGACTAGCGGGCTACGAGCAGTACTTC; CDR3: CASRPGLAGYEQYF; J: TRBJ2-7; V: TRBV25-1; size: -; D: TRBD2
DNA: TGTGCCACCAGTGATTTTGTGCAGGGGGCGTATGGCTACACCTTC; CDR3: CATSDFVQGAYGYTF; J: TRBJ1-2; V: TRBV24-1; size: once; D: TRBD1
DNA: TGTGCCAGCAGCTTGGGGCACGCGGGGAACGGGGAGCTGTTTTTT; CDR3: CASSLGHAGNGELFF; J: TRBJ2-2; V: TRBV5-5; size: -; D: -
DNA: TGTGCCAGCAGTCGGGACAGCTACGAGCAGTACTTC; CDR3: CASSRDSYEQYF; J: TRBJ2-7; V: TRBV6-6; size: -; D: TRBD1
DNA: TGTGCCAGCTCACCACTAGCGGCAAGCACAGATACGCAGTATTTT; CDR3: CASSPLAASTDTQYF; J: TRBJ2-3; V: TRBV18; size: -; D: -
DNA: TGTGCCAGCAGCCAACTAGAGGAGACCCAGTACTTC; CDR3: CASSQLEETQYF; J: TRBJ2-5; V: TRBV3-1/TRBV3-2; size: -; D: -
DNA: TGCGCCAGCAGCTTTGGGAGGGAGCCACCCCTCCACTTT; CDR3: CASSFGREPPLHF; J: TRBJ1-6; V: TRBV5-1; size: -; D: -
DNA: TGTGCCAGCTCACCTCTCCCCGGGACTACCTCCTACGAGCAGTACTTC; CDR3: CASSPLPGTTSYEQYF; J: TRBJ2-7; V: TRBV18; size: -; D: TRBD2